This T cell receptor (beta chain) derives from a study of follicular helper T cells after annual influenza vaccination. For the study at large: After each seasonal flu vaccination, blood came on days 0, 7 and 28.

This clone showed up just a few times. CDR1 SGHTA and CDR2 FQGNSA come from the germline V gene. The CDR3 loop spans 15 amino acids. The V gene lost 0 bases and the J gene lost 4 bases, with 7 bases spanning the gap. Time point described: 2015-2016 season, pre-vaccination. Community-dwelling subjects without influenza vaccination in the prior 6 months were enrolled. Vaccine contraindications, substance abuse, HIV/AIDS, active malignancy and active illness excluded donors. Sequencing used immunoSEQ multiplex PCR; TCRdb keeps in-frame clones, though not all of them. The table has about 9,300 clones, approximately 90% seen once.

The material was CXCR5+ CD38- circulating T follicular helper cells from blood, obtained on the day of influenza vaccination. Stated subset: circulating Tfh, non-naive CD4+CXCR5+PD-1+ (ICOS+CD38+ or ICOS-CD38-). This sequence joins TRBV7-2 and TRBJ1-6, with D possibly TRBD1 on 6 matching bases. The origin of this receptor is an adult who received the influenza vaccine. The CDR3: CASSLADSYNSPLHF. The CDR3 bases are TGTGCCAGCAGCTTAGCGGACAGTTATAATTCACCCCTCCACTTT.